The TCR beta chain under discussion was sequenced for a study of blood T cell repertoires in COVID-19. In the study overall: Sample material is recorded as cDNA or gDNA derived from T cells, B-cell-depleted T cells, or PBMCs.

Sequenced by immunoSEQ multiplex PCR; TCRdb stores in-frame clones only, minus some. The table shows around 120,000 clones, with about 86% occurring only once. This CDR3 contains 16 residues. Trimming cost V 2 bases and J 1 base, with 9 bases left between them. Germline loops: CDR1 SGHTA, CDR2 FQGTGA. The origin of this receptor is a man aged 65 to 85 who had recovered from COVID-19. The V and J genes are TRBV7-3 and TRBJ1-6; D is unresolved. Sequenced input: peripheral blood. CDR3 sequence (DNA): TGTGCCAGCAGCTTACGGGGTTCGTCCTATAATTCACCCCTCCACTTT. Translating it yields CASSLRGSSYNSPLHF.